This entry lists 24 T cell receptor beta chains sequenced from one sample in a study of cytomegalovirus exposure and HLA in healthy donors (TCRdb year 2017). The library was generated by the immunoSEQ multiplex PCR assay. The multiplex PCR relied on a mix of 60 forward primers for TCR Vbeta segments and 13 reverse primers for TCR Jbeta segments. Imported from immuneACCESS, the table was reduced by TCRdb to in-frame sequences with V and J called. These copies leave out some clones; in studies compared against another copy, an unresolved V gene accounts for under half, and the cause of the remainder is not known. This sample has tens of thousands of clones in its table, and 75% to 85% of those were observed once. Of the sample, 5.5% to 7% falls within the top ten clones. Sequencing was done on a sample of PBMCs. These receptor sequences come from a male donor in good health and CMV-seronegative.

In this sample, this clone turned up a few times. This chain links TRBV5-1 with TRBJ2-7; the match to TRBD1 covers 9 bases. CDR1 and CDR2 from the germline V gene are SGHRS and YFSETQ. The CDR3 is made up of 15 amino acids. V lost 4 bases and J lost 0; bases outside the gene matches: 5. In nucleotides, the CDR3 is TGCGCCAGCAGCACCCGACAGGGGGTCTCCTACGAGCAGTACTTC. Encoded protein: CASSTRQGVSYEQYF. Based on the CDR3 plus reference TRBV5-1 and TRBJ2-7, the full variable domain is KAGVTQTPRYLIKTRGQQVTLSCSPISGHRSVSWYQQTPGQGLQFLFEYFSETQRNKGNFPGRFSGRQFSNSRSEMNVSTLELGDSALYLCASSTRQGVSYEQYFGPGTRLTVT.

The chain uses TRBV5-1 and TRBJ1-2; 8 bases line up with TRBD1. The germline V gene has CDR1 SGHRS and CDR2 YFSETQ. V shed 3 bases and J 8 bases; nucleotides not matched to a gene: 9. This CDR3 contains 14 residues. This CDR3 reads CASSYDQGAGGYTF. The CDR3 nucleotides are TGCGCCAGCAGCTATGACCAGGGGGCGGGGGGCTACACCTTC.

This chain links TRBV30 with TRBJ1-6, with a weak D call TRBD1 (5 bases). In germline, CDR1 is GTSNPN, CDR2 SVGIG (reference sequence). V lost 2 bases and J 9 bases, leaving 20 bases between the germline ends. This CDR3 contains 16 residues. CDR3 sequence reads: CAWSSRTSPGGSPLHF. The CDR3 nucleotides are TGTGCCTGGAGTTCCAGGACTTCACCGGGGGGTTCACCCCTCCACTTT.

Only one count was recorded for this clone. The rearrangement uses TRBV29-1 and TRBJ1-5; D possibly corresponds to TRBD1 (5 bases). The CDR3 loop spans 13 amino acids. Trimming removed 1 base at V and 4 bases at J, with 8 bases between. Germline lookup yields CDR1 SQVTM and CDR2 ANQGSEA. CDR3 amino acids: CSVEVGQNQPQHF. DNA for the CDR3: TGCAGCGTTGAAGTGGGGCAAAATCAGCCCCAGCATTTT.

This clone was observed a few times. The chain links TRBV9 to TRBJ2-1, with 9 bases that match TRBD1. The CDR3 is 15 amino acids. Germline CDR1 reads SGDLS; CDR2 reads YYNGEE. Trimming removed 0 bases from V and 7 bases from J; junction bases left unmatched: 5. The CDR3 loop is CASSVAGQGLNEQFF. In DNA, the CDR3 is TGTGCCAGCAGCGTAGCGGGACAGGGTCTAAATGAGCAGTTCTTC.

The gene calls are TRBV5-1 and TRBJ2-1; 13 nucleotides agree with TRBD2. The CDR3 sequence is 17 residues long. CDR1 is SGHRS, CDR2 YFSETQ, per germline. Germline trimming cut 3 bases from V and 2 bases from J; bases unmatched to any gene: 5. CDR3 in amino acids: CASSSGLAGVTYNEQFF. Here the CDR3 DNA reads TGCGCCAGCAGCTCTGGACTAGCGGGGGTTACCTACAATGAGCAGTTCTTC.

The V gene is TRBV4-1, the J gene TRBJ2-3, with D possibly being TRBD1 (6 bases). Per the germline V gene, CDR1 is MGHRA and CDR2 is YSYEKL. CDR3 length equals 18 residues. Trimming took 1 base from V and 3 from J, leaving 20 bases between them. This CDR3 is CASSQGLLVRGDTDTQYF. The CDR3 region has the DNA TGCGCCAGCAGCCAAGGCCTTCTAGTCAGGGGCGATACAGATACGCAGTATTTT.

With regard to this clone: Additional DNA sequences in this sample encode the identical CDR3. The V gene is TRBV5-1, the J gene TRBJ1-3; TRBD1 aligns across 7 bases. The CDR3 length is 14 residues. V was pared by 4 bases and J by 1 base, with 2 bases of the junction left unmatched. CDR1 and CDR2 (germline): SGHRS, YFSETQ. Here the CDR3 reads CASSRQGSGNTIYF. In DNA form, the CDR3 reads TGCGCCAGCAGCCGACAGGGTTCTGGAAACACCATATATTTT.

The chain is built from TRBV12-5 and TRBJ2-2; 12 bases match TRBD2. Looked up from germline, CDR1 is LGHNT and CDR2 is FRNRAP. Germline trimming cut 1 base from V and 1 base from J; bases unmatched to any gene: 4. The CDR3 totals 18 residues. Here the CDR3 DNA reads TGTGCTAGTGGTTTGGATCTACTAGCGGGAGGGAACACCGGGGAGCTGTTTTTT. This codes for CASGLDLLAGGNTGELFF. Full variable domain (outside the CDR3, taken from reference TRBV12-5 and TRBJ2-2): DARVTQTPRHKVTEMGQEVTMRCQPILGHNTVFWYRQTMMQGLELLAYFRNRAPLDDSGMPKDRFSAEMPDATLATLKIQPSEPRDSAVYFCASGLDLLAGGNTGELFFGEGSRLTVL.

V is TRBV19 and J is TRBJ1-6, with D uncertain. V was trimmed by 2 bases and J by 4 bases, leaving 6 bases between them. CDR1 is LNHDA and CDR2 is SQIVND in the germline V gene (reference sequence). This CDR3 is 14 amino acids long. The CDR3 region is CASSIQSYNSPLHF. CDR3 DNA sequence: TGTGCCAGTAGTATACAGTCTTATAATTCACCCCTCCACTTT.

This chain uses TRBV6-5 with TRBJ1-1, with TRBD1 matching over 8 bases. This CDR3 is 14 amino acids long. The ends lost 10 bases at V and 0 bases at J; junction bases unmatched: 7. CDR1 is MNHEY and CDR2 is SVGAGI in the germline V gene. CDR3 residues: CATRTGIMNTEAFF. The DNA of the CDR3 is TGTGCCACCCGGACAGGGATCATGAACACTGAAGCTTTCTTT.

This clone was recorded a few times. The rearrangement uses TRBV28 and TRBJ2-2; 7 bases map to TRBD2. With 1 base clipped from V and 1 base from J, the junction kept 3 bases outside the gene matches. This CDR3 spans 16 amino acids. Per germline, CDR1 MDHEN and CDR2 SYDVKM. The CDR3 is CASSLFGRGNTGELFF. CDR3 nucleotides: TGTGCCAGCAGTTTATTTGGGAGGGGGAACACCGGGGAGCTGTTTTTT.

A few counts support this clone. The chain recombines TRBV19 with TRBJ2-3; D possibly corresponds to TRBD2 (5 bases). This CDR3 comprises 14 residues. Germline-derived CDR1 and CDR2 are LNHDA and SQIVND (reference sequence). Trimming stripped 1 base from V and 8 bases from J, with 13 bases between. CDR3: CASSIVGGGGTQYF. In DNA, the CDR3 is TGTGCCAGTAGTATAGTCGGCGGAGGAGGTACGCAGTATTTT.

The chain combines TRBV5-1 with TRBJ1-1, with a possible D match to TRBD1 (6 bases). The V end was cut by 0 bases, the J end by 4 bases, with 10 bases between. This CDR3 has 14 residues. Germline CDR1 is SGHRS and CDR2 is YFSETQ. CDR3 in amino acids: CASSLAGTTTEAFF. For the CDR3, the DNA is TGCGCCAGCAGCTTGGCGGGGACAACCACTGAAGCTTTCTTT.

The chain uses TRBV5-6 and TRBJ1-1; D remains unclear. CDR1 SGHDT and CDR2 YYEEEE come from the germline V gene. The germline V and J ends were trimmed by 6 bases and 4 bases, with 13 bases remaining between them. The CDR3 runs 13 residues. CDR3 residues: CASKGGPGTEAFF. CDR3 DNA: TGTGCCAGCAAAGGAGGGCCCGGCACTGAAGCTTTCTTT.

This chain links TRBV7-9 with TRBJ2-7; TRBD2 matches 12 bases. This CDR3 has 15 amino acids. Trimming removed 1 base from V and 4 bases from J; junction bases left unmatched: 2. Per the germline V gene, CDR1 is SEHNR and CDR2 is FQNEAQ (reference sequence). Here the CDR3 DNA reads TGTGCCAGCAGCTTAGATGGACTAGCGGGGTACGAGCAGTACTTC. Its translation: CASSLDGLAGYEQYF. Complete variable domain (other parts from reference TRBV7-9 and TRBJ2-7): DTGVSQNPRHKITKRGQNVTFRCDPISEHNRLYWYRQTLGQGPEFLTYFQNEAQLEKSRLLSDRFSAERPKGSFSTLEIQRTEQGDSAMYLCASSLDGLAGYEQYFGPGTRLTVT.

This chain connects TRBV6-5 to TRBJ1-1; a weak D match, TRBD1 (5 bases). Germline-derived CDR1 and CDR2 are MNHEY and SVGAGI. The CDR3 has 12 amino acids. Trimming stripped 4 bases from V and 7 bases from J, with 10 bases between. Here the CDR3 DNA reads TGTGCCAGCAGTTCCAGGGAATTTGAAGCTTTCTTT. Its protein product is CASSSREFEAFF.

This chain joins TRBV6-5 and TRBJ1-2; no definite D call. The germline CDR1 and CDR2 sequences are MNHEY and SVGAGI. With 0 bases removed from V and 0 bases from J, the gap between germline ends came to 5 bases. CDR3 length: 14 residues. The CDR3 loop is CASSYSPANYGYTF. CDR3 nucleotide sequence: TGTGCCAGCAGTTACTCACCAGCTAACTATGGCTACACCTTC.

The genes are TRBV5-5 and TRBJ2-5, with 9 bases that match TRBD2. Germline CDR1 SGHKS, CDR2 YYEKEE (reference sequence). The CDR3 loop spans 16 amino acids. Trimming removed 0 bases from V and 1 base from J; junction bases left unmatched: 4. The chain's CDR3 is CASSLVLAGFQETQYF. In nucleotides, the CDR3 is TGTGCCAGCAGCTTGGTGCTAGCGGGGTTCCAAGAGACCCAGTACTTC.

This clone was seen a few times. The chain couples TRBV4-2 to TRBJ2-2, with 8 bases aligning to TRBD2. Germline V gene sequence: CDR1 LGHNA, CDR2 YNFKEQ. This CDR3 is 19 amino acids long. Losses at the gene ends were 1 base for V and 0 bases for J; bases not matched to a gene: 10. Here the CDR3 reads CASSQGLGAGATNTGELFF. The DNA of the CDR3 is TGTGCCAGCAGCCAAGGGTTGGGAGCGGGGGCAACGAACACCGGGGAGCTGTTTTTT.

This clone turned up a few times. DNA for the CDR3: TGTGCCAGCAGTGCGGACAGGGAGGGAAAACTGTTTTTT. Translating it yields CASSADREGKLFF. The chain recombines TRBV6-5 with TRBJ1-4; 8 nucleotides align to TRBD1. The length of the CDR3 is 13 residues. The germline V gene encodes CDR1 MNHEY and CDR2 SVGAGI. Germline trimming cut 5 bases from V and 10 bases from J; bases unmatched to any gene: 6.

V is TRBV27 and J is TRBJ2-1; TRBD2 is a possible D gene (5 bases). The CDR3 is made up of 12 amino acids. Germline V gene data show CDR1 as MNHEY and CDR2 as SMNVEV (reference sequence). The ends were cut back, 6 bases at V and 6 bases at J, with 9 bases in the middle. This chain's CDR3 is CASRRAGNEQFF. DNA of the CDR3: TGTGCCAGCAGGAGGGCGGGCAATGAGCAGTTCTTC.

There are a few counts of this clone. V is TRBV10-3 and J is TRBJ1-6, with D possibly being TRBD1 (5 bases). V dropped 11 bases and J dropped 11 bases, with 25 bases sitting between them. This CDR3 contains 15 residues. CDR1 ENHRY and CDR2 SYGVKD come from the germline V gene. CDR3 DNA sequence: TGTGCCTCCCGAAGAGTGGAAGGGGCGCAGGCACCCCTCCACTTT. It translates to CASRRVEGAQAPLHF.

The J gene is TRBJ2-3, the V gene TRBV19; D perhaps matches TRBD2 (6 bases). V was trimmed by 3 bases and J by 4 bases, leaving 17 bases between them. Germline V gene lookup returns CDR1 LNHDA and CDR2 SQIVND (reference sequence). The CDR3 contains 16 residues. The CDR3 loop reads CASSIGPGEGADTQYF. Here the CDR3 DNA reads TGTGCCAGTAGTATCGGACCGGGAGAGGGTGCAGATACGCAGTATTTT. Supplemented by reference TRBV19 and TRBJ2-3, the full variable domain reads DGGITQSPKYLFRKEGQNVTLSCEQNLNHDAMYWYRQDPGQGLRLIYYSQIVNDFQKGDIAEGYSVSREKKESFPLTVTSAQKNPTAFYLCASSIGPGEGADTQYFGPGTRLTVL.